The clone carrying this TCR beta chain was recorded a few times. A read error is possible here, since a much larger clone lies one base away. The data were obtained in a study of T cells in Graves' hyperthyroidism and ophthalmopathy. There are 13 residues in the CDR3. Germline CDR1 reads SNHLY; CDR2 reads FYNNEI. The TCR beta CDR3 regions underwent amplification using RNA transcripts as the source. First-round RT-PCR targeting the TCR CDR3 was performed with the HTBI primer set. TCRdb reprocessed the multiplex PCR reads via MiXCR and lists one record per CDR3 protein. The sample lists hundreds of thousands of distinct CDR3 sequences, about 17% occurring once.

The V and J genes are TRBV2 and TRBJ2-7; no definite D call. The sequenced sample was blood. The TCR comes from a woman aged 18-35 years with Graves' ophthalmopathy. The CDR3 spells CAGSDFGSYEQYF. CDR3 bases: TGTGCCGGCAGTGATTTCGGTTCCTACGAGCAGTACTTC.